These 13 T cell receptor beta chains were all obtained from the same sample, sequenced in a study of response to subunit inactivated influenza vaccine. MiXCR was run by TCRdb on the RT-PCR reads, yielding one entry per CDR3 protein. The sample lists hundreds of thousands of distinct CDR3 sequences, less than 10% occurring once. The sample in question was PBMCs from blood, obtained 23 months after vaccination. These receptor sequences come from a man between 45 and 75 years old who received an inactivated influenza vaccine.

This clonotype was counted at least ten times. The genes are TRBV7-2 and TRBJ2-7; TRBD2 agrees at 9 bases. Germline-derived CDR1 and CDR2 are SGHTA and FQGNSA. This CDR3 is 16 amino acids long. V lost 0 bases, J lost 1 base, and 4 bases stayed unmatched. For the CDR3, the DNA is TGTGCCAGCAGCTTAGCGGGCGGGGGGGGATCCTACGAGCAGTACTTC. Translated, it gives CASSLAGGGGSYEQYF.

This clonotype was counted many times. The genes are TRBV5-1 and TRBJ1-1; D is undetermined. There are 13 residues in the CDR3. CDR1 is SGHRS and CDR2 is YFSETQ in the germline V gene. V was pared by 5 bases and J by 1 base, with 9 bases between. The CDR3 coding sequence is TGCGCCAGCAGGGCCGGGGAGAACACTGAAGCTTTCTTT. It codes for CASRAGENTEAFF. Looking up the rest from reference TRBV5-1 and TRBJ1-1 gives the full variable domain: KAGVTQTPRYLIKTRGQQVTLSCSPISGHRSVSWYQQTPGQGLQFLFEYFSETQRNKGNFPGRFSGRQFSNSRSEMNVSTLELGDSALYLCASRAGENTEAFFGQGTRLTVV.

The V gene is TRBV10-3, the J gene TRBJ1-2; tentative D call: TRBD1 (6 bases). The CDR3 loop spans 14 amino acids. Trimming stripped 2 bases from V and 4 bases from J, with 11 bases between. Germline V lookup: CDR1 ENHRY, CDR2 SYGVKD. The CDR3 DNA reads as TGTGCCATCAGTGAGGCAACAGGGAGCTATGGCTACACCTTC. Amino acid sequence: CAISEATGSYGYTF.

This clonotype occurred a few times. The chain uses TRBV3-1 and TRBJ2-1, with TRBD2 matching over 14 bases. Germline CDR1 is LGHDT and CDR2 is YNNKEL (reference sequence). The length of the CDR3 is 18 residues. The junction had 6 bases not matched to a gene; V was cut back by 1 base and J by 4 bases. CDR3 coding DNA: TGTGCCAGCAGCCAAGGATGGACTAGCGGGGGGTTTTACAATGAGCAGTTCTTC. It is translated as CASSQGWTSGGFYNEQFF.

As DNA, the CDR3 is TGTGCCAGCAGCTTAGGGGCGCAAGGTGGCTACACCTTC. Translating it yields CASSLGAQGGYTF. The chain is built from TRBV7-9 and TRBJ1-2; no firm D call. The CDR3 consists of 13 residues. Germline-derived CDR1 and CDR2 are SEHNR and FQNEAQ (reference sequence). The V end lost 1 base, the J end lost 7 bases, and 10 bases lay between the germline ends.

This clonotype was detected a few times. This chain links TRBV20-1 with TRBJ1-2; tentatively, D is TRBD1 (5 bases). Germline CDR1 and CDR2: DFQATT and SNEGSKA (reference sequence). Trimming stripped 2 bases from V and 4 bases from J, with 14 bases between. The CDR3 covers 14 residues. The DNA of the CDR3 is TGCAGTGCTAGACAGGGTGCCGGATCCTATGGCTACACCTTC. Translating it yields CSARQGAGSYGYTF.

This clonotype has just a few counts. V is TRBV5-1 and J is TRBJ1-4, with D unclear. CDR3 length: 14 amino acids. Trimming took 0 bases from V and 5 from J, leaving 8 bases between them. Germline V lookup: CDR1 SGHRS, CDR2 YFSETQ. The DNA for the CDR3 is TGCGCCAGCAGCTTGGCCCTGAGGAATGAAAAACTGTTTTTT. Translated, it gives CASSLALRNEKLFF.

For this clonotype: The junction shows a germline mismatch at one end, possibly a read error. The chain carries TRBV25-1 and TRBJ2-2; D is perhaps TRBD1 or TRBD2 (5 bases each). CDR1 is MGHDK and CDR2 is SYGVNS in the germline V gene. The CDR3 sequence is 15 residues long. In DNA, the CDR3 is TGTGCCAGCAGTAAATATGGGGGGAACACCGGGGAGCTGTTTTTT. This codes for CASSKYGGNTGELFF.

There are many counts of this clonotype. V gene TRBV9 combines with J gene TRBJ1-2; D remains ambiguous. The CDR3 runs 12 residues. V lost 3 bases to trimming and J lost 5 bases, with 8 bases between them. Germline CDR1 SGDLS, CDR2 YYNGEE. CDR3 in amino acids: CASSAPNYGYTF. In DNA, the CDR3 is TGTGCCAGCAGCGCGCCAAATTATGGCTACACCTTC.

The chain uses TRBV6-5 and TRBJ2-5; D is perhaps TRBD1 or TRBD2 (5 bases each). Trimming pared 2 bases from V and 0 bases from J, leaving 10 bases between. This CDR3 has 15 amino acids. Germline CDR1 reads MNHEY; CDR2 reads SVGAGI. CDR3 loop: CASSYGGRYQETQYF. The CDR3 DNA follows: TGTGCCAGCAGTTACGGGGGACGGTACCAAGAGACCCAGTACTTC.

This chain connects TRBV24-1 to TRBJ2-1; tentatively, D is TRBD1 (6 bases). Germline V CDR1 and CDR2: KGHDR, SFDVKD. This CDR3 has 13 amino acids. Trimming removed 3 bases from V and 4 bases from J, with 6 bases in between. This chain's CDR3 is CATSDTGYNEQFF. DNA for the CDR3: TGTGCCACCAGTGATACAGGGTACAATGAGCAGTTCTTC.

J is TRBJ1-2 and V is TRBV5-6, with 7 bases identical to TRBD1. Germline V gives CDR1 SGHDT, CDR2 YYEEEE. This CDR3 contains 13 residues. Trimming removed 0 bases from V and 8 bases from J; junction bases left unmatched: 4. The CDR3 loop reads CASSLAGTVGYTF. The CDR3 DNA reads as TGTGCCAGCAGCTTGGCCGGGACAGTCGGCTACACCTTC.

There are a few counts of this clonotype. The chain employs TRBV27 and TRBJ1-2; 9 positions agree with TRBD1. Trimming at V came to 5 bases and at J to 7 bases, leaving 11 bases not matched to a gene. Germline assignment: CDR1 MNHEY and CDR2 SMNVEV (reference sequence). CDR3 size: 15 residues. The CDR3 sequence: CASSPGQGRGGGYTF. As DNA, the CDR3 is TGTGCCAGCAGTCCAGGACAGGGGCGGGGCGGTGGCTACACCTTC.